Below, 3 T cell receptor beta chains from the same sample are listed, as sequenced in a study of beta chain features in type 1 diabetes. The isolated RNA, all of it, was reverse transcribed, so expressed TCRB transcripts were what got sequenced. Method: immunoSEQ multiplex PCR; TCRdb's copy keeps in-frame clones and lacks some. The data hold approximately 46,000 clones, with roughly 47% observed a single time. No antigen is known for these receptors. Study-level findings and limits: In all four CD4+ subsets, TCRB CDR3 length was significantly, moderately reduced in type 1 diabetes.

The sequenced sample consisted of stem cell memory CD4+ T cells from blood. These receptors were taken from a man aged 25 to 45 with type 1 diabetes.

The genes are TRBV5-1 and TRBJ2-3; 11 positions agree with TRBD2. J was trimmed by 2 bases and V by 5 bases; bases with no gene match: 4. Germline loops: CDR1 SGHRS, CDR2 YFSETQ. This CDR3 comprises 15 residues. The CDR3 reads CASSISGRVTDTQYF. Here the CDR3 DNA reads TGCGCCAGCAGTATTAGCGGGAGGGTCACAGATACGCAGTATTTT.

Only a few counts were recorded for this clone. V is TRBV4-3 and J is TRBJ1-1; 7 nucleotides agree with TRBD1. V shed 3 bases, J shed 6 bases, and the junction held 10 bases outside the gene matches. The CDR3 covers 15 residues. Per the germline V gene, CDR1 is LGHNA and CDR2 is YSLEER. In nucleotides, the CDR3 is TGCGCCAGCAGCCACCCCACACAGGGGAAGCCTGAAGCTTTCTTT. It codes for CASSHPTQGKPEAFF.

The chain couples TRBV5-6 to TRBJ2-6; perhaps TRBD1 as D (6 bases). CDR3 length: 15 residues. V lost 2 bases and J lost 1, with 7 bases in between. Germline CDR1 and CDR2: SGHDT and YYEEEE. The CDR3 DNA is TGTGCCAGCAGCTTTCAGGGGTCTGGGGCCAACGTCCTGACTTTC. Its translation: CASSFQGSGANVLTF.